The text below deals with one T cell receptor (beta chain). Antigen unknown. The authors distributed each subset's genomic DNA evenly over several immunoSEQ plates. Method: immunoSEQ multiplex PCR; TCRdb's copy keeps in-frame clones and lacks some. The sample consists of around 2.3 million clones, approximately 96% of them appearing once. This CDR3 has 16 amino acids. Germline values: CDR1 MNHEY, CDR2 SVGAGI. V lost 0 bases to trimming and J lost 2 bases; unmatched junction nucleotides: 6. The data originate from a study of shared clonotypes between healthy human individuals. Study-level results: The study found lower generation probabilities in non-shared clonotypes than in those shared by all four donors.

A split of CD4+ cells into CD45RA+ naive and CD45RA-negative memory subsets was performed. Sequencing used naive CD4+ T cells sorted from blood. Documented subset: CD45RA+ positively selected. The receptor's source is a man between 18 and 35 years old in good health. The V gene is TRBV6-5, the J gene TRBJ1-1, with TRBD1 matching over 7 bases. CDR3 loop: CASSYSRTGINTEAFF. The CDR3 DNA sequence: TGTGCCAGCAGTTACTCTAGGACAGGAATAAACACTGAAGCTTTCTTT.